The 24 T cell receptor beta chains listed next were all sequenced from one sample in a study of read filtering for tumor transcriptome and immune sequencing. From roughly 400 ng of RNA, a library with molecular barcoded alpha/delta and beta/gamma adaptors was made. Via MiXCR, TCRdb re-called the reads, giving one row per CDR3 protein. The sample lists more than 100,000 distinct CDR3 sequences, less than 15% occurring once. Sequencing was done on a sample of a population of CD138-negative cells sorted from bone marrow. Every receptor here comes from a donor at least 40 years old with multiple myeloma.

This clonotype was seen ten or more times. The chain recombines TRBV10-3 with TRBJ1-1, with TRBD1 identical over 7 bases. Germline lookup yields CDR1 ENHRY and CDR2 SYGVKD. V lost 7 bases, J lost 5 bases, and 16 bases stayed unmatched. This CDR3 has 16 amino acids. The CDR3 reads CAITPLWKGGGTEAFF. For the CDR3, the DNA is TGTGCCATCACCCCACTCTGGAAAGGGGGCGGAACTGAAGCTTTCTTT.

There are many counts of this clonotype. This sequence joins TRBV29-1 and TRBJ1-1; D gene uncertain. Trimming shortened V by 0 bases and J by 6 bases, and 8 bases separated the two germline ends. The CDR3 has 12 residues. CDR1 SQVTM and CDR2 ANQGSEA come from the germline V gene. In nucleotides, the CDR3 is TGCAGCGTTGAAGATCTTCATCCTGAAGCTTTCTTT. Protein product: CSVEDLHPEAFF. Based on the CDR3 plus reference TRBV29-1 and TRBJ1-1, the full variable domain is SAVISQKPSRDICQRGTSLTIQCQVDSQVTMMFWYRQQPGQSLTLIATANQGSEATYESGFVIDKFPISRPNLTFSTLTVSNMSPEDSSIYLCSVEDLHPEAFFGQGTRLTVV.

This chain joins TRBV6-2 or TRBV6-3 and TRBJ2-1; D might be TRBD2 (6 bases). This CDR3 is built from 17 residues. Germline V gene lookup returns CDR1 MNHEY and CDR2 SVGEGT. V gave up 2 bases and J gave up 7 bases, with 21 bases separating them. CDR3 amino acids: CASSYATNGSLTNEQFF. DNA of the CDR3: TGTGCCAGCAGTTACGCGACTAACGGGAGTTTAACAAATGAGCAGTTCTTC.

The genes are TRBV5-1 and TRBJ2-5; 8 nucleotides line up with TRBD2. Germline trimming cut 7 bases from V and 3 bases from J; bases unmatched to any gene: 17. Germline V gene sequence: CDR1 SGHRS, CDR2 YFSETQ. CDR3 length: 17 amino acids. The CDR3 is CASFKGAGARKEETQYF. The CDR3 nucleotides read TGCGCCAGCTTTAAAGGAGCGGGGGCCAGGAAGGAAGAGACCCAGTACTTC.

This chain links TRBV28 with TRBJ2-5; 10 bases align to TRBD1. The CDR3 extends over 15 amino acids. V lost 4 bases, J lost 5 bases, and 7 bases stayed unmatched. Germline V CDR1 and CDR2: MDHEN, SYDVKM. CDR3 in amino acids: CASSYGTGEVETQYF. CDR3 coding DNA: TGTGCCAGCAGTTACGGGACAGGGGAGGTGGAGACCCAGTACTTC.

This clonotype was seen repeatedly, ten times or more. The chain couples TRBV19 to TRBJ2-7; 8 nucleotides match TRBD1. Looked up from germline, CDR1 is LNHDA and CDR2 is SQIVND (reference sequence). This CDR3 comprises 16 residues. V was clipped by 3 bases and J by 2 bases; unmatched bases: 9. CDR3: CASSIAGGGLTYEQYF. CDR3 DNA sequence: TGTGCCAGTAGTATTGCAGGGGGCGGATTAACCTACGAGCAGTACTTC.

The rearrangement joins TRBV12-3 or TRBV12-4 to TRBJ2-1; 9 positions agree with TRBD2. The CDR3 covers 20 residues. V gave up 6 bases and J gave up 1 base; unmatched junction bases: 19. The CDR3 spells CASSGEVGAGGGLSYNEQFF. DNA of the CDR3: TGTGCCAGCAGCGGAGAGGTAGGAGCGGGAGGAGGTCTTTCCTACAATGAGCAGTTCTTC.

This clonotype was counted at least ten times. The rearrangement joins TRBV5-1 to TRBJ2-3; TRBD2 is a possible D gene (6 bases). Germline V gene sequence: CDR1 SGHRS, CDR2 YFSETQ. Between the trimmed V and J ends, which lost 4 bases and 2 bases, there was a span of 14 bases. This CDR3 region has 15 residues. This chain's CDR3 is CASSRAGRDTDTQYF. Written as DNA, the CDR3 is TGCGCCAGCAGCCGGGCAGGGCGGGACACAGATACGCAGTATTTT.

This clonotype has at least ten counts. V is TRBV20-1 and J is TRBJ2-7, with D possibly TRBD2 on 6 matching bases. Germline loops: CDR1 DFQATT, CDR2 SNEGSKA (reference sequence). Trimming stripped 0 bases from V and 4 bases from J, with 19 bases between. This CDR3 is built from 16 residues. DNA for the CDR3: TGCAGTGCTAGAGATCGGGTTAGCGGACTCCCTTACGAGCAGTACTTC. Translation gives CSARDRVSGLPYEQYF.

This clonotype came up many times. The CDR3 region is CARDTSGGYNEQFF. CDR3 coding DNA: TGTGCCAGGGACACTAGCGGGGGGTACAATGAGCAGTTCTTC. The chain has TRBV2 and TRBJ2-1; 12 nucleotides agree with TRBD2. This CDR3 region has 14 residues. V lost 9 bases, J lost 4 bases, and 4 bases stayed unmatched. Germline CDR1 is SNHLY and CDR2 is FYNNEI.

This clonotype was seen at least ten times. J is TRBJ1-5 and V is TRBV12-3 or TRBV12-4, with 7 bases matching TRBD1. V lost 6 bases and J lost 4; bases outside the gene matches: 9. This CDR3 spans 15 amino acids. CDR3 residues: CASSSLDRANQPQHF. CDR3 in DNA: TGTGCCAGCAGCTCCCTAGACAGGGCTAATCAGCCCCAGCATTTT.

This clonotype was counted only a few times. The chain is built from TRBV12-5 and TRBJ1-3; 7 positions match TRBD1. Germline V gene lookup returns CDR1 LGHNT and CDR2 FRNRAP. V gave up 1 base and J gave up 4 bases; unmatched junction bases: 10. This CDR3 has 17 amino acids. CDR3: CASGLATGQSSGNTIYF. The CDR3 coding sequence is TGTGCTAGTGGTTTGGCTACGGGACAGAGCTCGGGAAACACCATATATTTT. Looking up the rest from reference TRBV12-5 and TRBJ1-3 gives the full variable domain: DARVTQTPRHKVTEMGQEVTMRCQPILGHNTVFWYRQTMMQGLELLAYFRNRAPLDDSGMPKDRFSAEMPDATLATLKIQPSEPRDSAVYFCASGLATGQSSGNTIYFGEGSWLTVV.

This clonotype has just a few counts. The rearrangement links TRBV4-3 to TRBJ1-2; D not resolved. The CDR3 is 16 residues long. Germline loops: CDR1 LGHNA, CDR2 YSLEER. Trimming stripped 0 bases from V and 4 bases from J, with 15 bases between. This chain's CDR3 is CASSQDLGGFSYGYTF. CDR3 coding DNA: TGCGCCAGCAGCCAAGATCTTGGAGGATTTTCCTATGGCTACACCTTC.

On this clonotype: A much larger clone differs by one base, so this may be a read error. The chain links TRBV7-9 to TRBJ1-5; no definite D call. The CDR3 is made up of 14 amino acids. Germline CDR1 reads SEHNR; CDR2 reads FQNEAQ (reference sequence). CDR3 residues: CTSSYAAGNQPQHF. The CDR3 DNA sequence: TGTACCAGCAGCTACGCGGCCGGCAATCAGCCCCAGCATTTT.

A note on this clonotype: A much larger clone lies one base from this, so it may be a read error. This chain connects TRBV3-1 to TRBJ2-5; no firm D call. CDR3 length: 11 amino acids. Germline CDR1 LGHDT, CDR2 YNNKEL (reference sequence). The CDR3: CAGSLEATQYF. In DNA, the CDR3 is TGTGCCGGCAGCCTAGAGGCGACCCAGTACTTC.

Comments on this clonotype: A clone one base away is much larger, so this may be a read error. The gene calls are TRBV20-1 and TRBJ2-7; the D gene is possibly TRBD1 (6 bases). The CDR3 spans 19 residues. Trimming took 5 bases from V and 6 from J, leaving 35 bases between them. CDR1 is DFQATT, CDR2 SNEGSKA, per germline (reference sequence). The CDR3 DNA is TGCAGTGCTCAGGGCTTAAGTAGTGGCCCGGGACATCGATCCGGCGAGCAGTACTTC. Translation: CSAQGLSSGPGHRSGEQYF.

This clonotype has only a few counts. The chain has TRBV19 and TRBJ2-7; 8 nucleotides match TRBD2. This CDR3 is 14 amino acids long. Germline loops: CDR1 LNHDA, CDR2 SQIVND (reference sequence). The J segment lost 4 bases and the V segment lost 3 bases, leaving 5 bases of the junction unmatched. DNA for the CDR3: TGTGCCAGTAGTATCAGCGGGAGAGGATACGAGCAGTACTTC. This sequence encodes CASSISGRGYEQYF. The complete variable domain, with remaining parts taken from reference TRBV19 and TRBJ2-7, reads DGGITQSPKYLFRKEGQNVTLSCEQNLNHDAMYWYRQDPGQGLRLIYYSQIVNDFQKGDIAEGYSVSREKKESFPLTVTSAQKNPTAFYLCASSISGRGYEQYFGPGTRLTVT.

This clonotype was counted at least ten times. The chain uses TRBV29-1 and TRBJ1-5; D call uncertain. The CDR3 runs 13 residues. Per germline, CDR1 SQVTM and CDR2 ANQGSEA. The V end was cut by 4 bases, the J end by 0 bases, with 7 bases between. CDR3 DNA: TGCAGCGTTGGAGGGAATAGCAATCAGCCCCAGCATTTT. Amino acid sequence: CSVGGNSNQPQHF.

This clonotype was detected ten times or more. V usage is TRBV5-1 and J usage is TRBJ1-6, with TRBD1 matching 8 bases. The CDR3 length is 17 residues. The V segment lost 4 bases and the J segment 0 bases; nucleotides outside the gene matches: 6. CDR1 SGHRS and CDR2 YFSETQ come from the germline V gene. This CDR3 is CASSLGQASSYNSPLHF. CDR3 in DNA: TGCGCCAGCAGCCTGGGACAGGCGAGCTCCTATAATTCACCCCTCCACTTT.

The rearrangement joins TRBV10-2 to TRBJ2-5; 8 bases are a match to TRBD1. V shed 2 bases, J shed 5 bases, and the junction held 7 bases outside the gene matches. Looked up from germline, CDR1 is WSHSY and CDR2 is SAAADI. The CDR3 length is 15 residues. CDR3: CASSEPQGARETQYF. The CDR3 bases are TGCGCCAGCAGTGAGCCGCAGGGGGCGCGGGAGACCCAGTACTTC.

This clonotype was detected a few times. The J gene is TRBJ2-7, the V gene TRBV7-2, with no clear D. The CDR3 spans 12 residues. CDR1 and CDR2 from the germline V gene are SGHTA and FQGNSA. V lost 7 bases to trimming and J lost 6 bases, with 13 bases between them. This CDR3 is CASTSLGSEQYF. For the CDR3, the DNA is TGTGCCAGCACCTCCCTGGGTTCCGAGCAGTACTTC. Looking up the rest from reference TRBV7-2 and TRBJ2-7 gives the full variable domain: GAGVSQSPSNKVTEKGKDVELRCDPISGHTALYWYRQSLGQGLEFLIYFQGNSAPDKSGLPSDRFSAERTGGSVSTLTIQRTQQEDSAVYLCASTSLGSEQYFGPGTRLTVT.

This clonotype was detected a few times. This may come from a read error, since a much larger clone is one base off. The J gene is TRBJ2-3, the V gene TRBV9; D gene unclear. CDR3 size: 16 residues. Germline CDR1 reads SGDLS; CDR2 reads YYNGEE. CDR3 sequence: CAGSVAVYPAGHTQYF. The CDR3, as DNA: TGTGCCGGCAGCGTAGCTGTTTACCCGGCTGGCCATACGCAGTATTTT.

This clonotype showed up many times. The chain links TRBV10-3 to TRBJ2-5; tentatively, D is TRBD1 (6 bases). Trimming pared 6 bases from V and 2 bases from J, leaving 10 bases between. CDR3 length: 13 residues. Germline CDR1 ENHRY, CDR2 SYGVKD. The CDR3 is CAISADRQETQYF. In DNA form, the CDR3 reads TGTGCCATCAGCGCGGACAGACAAGAGACCCAGTACTTC.

This clonotype was seen ten or more times. CDR3 sequence: CATSRDIEETQYF. The DNA for the CDR3 is TGTGCCACCAGCAGAGATATCGAGGAGACCCAGTACTTC. V gene TRBV15 combines with J gene TRBJ2-5; D gene uncertain. Between the trimmed V and J ends, which lost 0 bases and 5 bases, there was a span of 7 bases. The CDR3 extends over 13 amino acids. Germline CDR1 and CDR2: LNHNV and YYDKDF (reference sequence).